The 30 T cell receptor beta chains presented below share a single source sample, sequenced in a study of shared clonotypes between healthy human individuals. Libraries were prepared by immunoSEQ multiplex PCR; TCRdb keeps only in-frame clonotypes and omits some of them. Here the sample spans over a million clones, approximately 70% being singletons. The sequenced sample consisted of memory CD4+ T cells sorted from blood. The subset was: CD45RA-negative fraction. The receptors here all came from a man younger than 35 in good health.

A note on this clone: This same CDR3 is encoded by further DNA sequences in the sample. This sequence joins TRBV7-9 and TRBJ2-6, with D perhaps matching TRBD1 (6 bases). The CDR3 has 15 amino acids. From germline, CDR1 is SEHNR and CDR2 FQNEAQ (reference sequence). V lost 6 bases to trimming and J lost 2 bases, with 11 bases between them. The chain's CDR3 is CASSLQGTGANVLTF. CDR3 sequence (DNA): TGTGCCAGCAGTCTCCAGGGGACTGGGGCCAACGTCCTGACTTTC.

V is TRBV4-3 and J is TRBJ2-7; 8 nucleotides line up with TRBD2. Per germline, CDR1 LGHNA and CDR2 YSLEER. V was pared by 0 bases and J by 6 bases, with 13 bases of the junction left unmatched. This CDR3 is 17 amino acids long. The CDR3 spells CASSQDGKATAGGEQYF. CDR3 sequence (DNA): TGCGCCAGCAGCCAAGATGGGAAAGCCACGGCGGGGGGCGAGCAGTACTTC.

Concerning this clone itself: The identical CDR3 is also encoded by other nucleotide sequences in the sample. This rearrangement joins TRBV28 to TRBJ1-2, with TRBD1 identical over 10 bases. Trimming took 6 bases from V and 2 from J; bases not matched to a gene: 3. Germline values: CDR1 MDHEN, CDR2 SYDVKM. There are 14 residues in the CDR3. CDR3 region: CASRSTGGNYGYTF. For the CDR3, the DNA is TGTGCCAGCAGGTCGACAGGGGGCAACTATGGCTACACCTTC.

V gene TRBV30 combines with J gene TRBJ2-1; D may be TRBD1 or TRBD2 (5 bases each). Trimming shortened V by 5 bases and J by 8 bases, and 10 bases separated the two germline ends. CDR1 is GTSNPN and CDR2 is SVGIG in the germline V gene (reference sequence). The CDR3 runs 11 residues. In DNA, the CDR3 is TGTGCCTGGGCAGGGCGGGATGAGCAGTTCTTC. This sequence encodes CAWAGRDEQFF.

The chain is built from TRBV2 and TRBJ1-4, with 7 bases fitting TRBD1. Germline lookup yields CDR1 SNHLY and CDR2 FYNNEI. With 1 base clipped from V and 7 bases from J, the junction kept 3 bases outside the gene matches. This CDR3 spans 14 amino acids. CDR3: CASSEGRQGEKLFF. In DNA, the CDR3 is TGTGCCAGCAGTGAAGGGAGACAGGGTGAAAAACTGTTTTTT.

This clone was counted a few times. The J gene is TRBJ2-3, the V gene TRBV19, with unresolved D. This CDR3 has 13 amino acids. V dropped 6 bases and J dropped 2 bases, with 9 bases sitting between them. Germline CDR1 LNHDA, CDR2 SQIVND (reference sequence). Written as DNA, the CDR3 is TGTGCCAGTAGCCCGACGTACACAGATACGCAGTATTTT. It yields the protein CASSPTYTDTQYF.

The CDR3: CAWNSGPGGDYTF. The DNA for the CDR3 is TGTGCCTGGAACTCGGGACCGGGAGGAGACTACACCTTC. The rearrangement uses TRBV30 and TRBJ1-2, with D maybe TRBD1 (5 bases). Germline lookup yields CDR1 GTSNPN and CDR2 SVGIG (reference sequence). Trimming removed 4 bases at V and 10 bases at J, with 19 bases between. CDR3 length: 13 residues.

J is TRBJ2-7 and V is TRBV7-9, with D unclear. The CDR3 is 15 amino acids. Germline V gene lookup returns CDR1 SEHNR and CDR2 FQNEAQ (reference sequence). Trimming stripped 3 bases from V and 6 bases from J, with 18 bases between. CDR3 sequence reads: CASSFTTTNPREQYF. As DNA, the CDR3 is TGTGCCAGCAGCTTTACTACCACGAACCCTCGCGAGCAGTACTTC.

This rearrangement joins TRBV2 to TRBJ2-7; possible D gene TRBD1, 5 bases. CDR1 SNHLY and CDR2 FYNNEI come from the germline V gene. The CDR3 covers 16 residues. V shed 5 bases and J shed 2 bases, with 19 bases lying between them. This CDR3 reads CASSYDPAGITYEQYF. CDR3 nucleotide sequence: TGTGCCAGCAGTTACGACCCGGCAGGGATTACCTACGAGCAGTACTTC.

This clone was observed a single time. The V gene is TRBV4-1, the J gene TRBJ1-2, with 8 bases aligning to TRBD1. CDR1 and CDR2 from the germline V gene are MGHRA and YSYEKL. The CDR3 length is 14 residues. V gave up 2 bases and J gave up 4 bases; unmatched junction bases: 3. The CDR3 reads CASSQMTGAYGYTF. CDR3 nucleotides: TGCGCCAGCAGCCAAATGACAGGGGCCTATGGCTACACCTTC.

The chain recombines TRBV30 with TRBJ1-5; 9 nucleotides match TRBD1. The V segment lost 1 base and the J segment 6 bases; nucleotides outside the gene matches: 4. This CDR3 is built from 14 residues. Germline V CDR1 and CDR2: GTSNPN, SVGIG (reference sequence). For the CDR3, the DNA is TGTGCCTGGAGTGGGACAGGGGCGGGTCAGCCCCAGCATTTT. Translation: CAWSGTGAGQPQHF.

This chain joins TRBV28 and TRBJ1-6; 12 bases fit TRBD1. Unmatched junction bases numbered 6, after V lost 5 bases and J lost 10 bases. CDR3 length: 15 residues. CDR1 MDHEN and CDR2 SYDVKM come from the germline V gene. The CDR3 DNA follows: TGTGCCAGCAGTAAGGGGACAGGGGGCGTCTCACCCCTCCACTTT. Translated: CASSKGTGGVSPLHF.

The CDR3 region has the DNA TGTGCCAGCAGTTACCTGAGACAGCAAGAGACCCAGTACTTC. Translating it yields CASSYLRQQETQYF. This chain links TRBV6-6 with TRBJ2-5; D perhaps matches TRBD1 (5 bases). The CDR3 spans 14 residues. The V end was cut by 2 bases, the J end by 2 bases, with 9 bases between. From germline, CDR1 is MNHNY and CDR2 SVGAGI (reference sequence).

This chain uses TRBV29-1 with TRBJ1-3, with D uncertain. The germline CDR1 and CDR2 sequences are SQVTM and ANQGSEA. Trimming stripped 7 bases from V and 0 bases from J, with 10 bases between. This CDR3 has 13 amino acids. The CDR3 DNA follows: TGCAGCGGTACAGCTCACTCTGGAAACACCATATATTTT. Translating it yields CSGTAHSGNTIYF.

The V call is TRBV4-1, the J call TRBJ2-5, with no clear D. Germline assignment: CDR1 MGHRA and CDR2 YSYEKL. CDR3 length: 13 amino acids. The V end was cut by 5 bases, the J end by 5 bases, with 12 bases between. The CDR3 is CASSFELWETQYF. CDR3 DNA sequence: TGCGCCAGCAGCTTCGAGCTTTGGGAGACCCAGTACTTC.

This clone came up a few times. CDR3 bases: TGTGCCAGCAGCTTTTACCAGGGCAATCAGCCCCAGCATTTT. As protein: CASSFYQGNQPQHF. The chain carries TRBV7-2 and TRBJ1-5, with D unclear. Germline-derived CDR1 and CDR2 are SGHTA and FQGNSA. Trimming stripped 3 bases from V and 2 bases from J, with 8 bases between. CDR3 length: 14 residues.

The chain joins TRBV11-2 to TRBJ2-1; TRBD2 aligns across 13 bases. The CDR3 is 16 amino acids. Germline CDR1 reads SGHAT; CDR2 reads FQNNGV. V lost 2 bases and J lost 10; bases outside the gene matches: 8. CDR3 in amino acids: CASSLLGGTSGIEQFF. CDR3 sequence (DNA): TGTGCCAGCAGCTTACTTGGAGGGACTAGCGGGATAGAGCAGTTCTTC.

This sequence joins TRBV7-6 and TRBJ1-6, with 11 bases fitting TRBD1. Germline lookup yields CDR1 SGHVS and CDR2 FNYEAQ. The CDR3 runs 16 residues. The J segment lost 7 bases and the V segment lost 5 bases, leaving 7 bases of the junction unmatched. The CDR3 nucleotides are TGTGCCAGCAGCACCGGACAGGGGGCAAGGAATTCACCCCTCCACTTT. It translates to CASSTGQGARNSPLHF.

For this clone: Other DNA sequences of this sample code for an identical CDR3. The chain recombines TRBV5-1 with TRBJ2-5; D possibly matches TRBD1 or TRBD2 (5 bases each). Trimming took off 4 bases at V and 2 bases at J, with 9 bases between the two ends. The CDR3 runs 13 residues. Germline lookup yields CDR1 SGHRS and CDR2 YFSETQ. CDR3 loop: CASSRDGQETQYF. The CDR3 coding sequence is TGCGCCAGCAGCCGGGACGGACAAGAGACCCAGTACTTC.

In DNA, the CDR3 is TGTGCCAGCAGCCAAGATACTAGCGGGGCGGGTGGTACAGATACGCAGTATTTT. Residues: CASSQDTSGAGGTDTQYF. V usage is TRBV4-2 and J usage is TRBJ2-3; 10 positions agree with TRBD2. The length of the CDR3 is 18 residues. In germline, CDR1 is LGHNA, CDR2 YNFKEQ. Trimming removed 0 bases from V and 3 bases from J; junction bases left unmatched: 9.

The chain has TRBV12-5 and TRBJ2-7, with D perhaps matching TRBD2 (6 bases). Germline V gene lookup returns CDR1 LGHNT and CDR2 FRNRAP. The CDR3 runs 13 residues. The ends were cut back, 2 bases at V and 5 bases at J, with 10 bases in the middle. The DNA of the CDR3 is TGTGCTAGTGGTTTGCGGGAGCACGACGAGCAGTACTTC. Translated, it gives CASGLREHDEQYF.

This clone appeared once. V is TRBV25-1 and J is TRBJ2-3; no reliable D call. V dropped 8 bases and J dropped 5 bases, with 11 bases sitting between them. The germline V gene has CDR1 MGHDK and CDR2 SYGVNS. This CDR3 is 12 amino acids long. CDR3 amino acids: CASANSVDTQYF. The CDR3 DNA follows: TGTGCCAGCGCAAATTCCGTAGATACGCAGTATTTT.

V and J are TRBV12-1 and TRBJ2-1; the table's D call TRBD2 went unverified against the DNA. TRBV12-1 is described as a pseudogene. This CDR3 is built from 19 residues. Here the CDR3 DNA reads TGTGCCAGCAGCTTGCCCGGGACTAGCGGGAGTTTGGTCTACAATGAGCAGTTCTTC. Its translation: CASSLPGTSGSLVYNEQFF.

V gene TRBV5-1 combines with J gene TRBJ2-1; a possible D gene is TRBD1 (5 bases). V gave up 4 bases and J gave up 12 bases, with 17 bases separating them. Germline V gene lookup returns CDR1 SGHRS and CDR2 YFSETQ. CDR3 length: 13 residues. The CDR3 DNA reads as TGCGCCAGCAGCCCTCGGCCCCAGGGCGCGCAGTTCTTC. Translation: CASSPRPQGAQFF.

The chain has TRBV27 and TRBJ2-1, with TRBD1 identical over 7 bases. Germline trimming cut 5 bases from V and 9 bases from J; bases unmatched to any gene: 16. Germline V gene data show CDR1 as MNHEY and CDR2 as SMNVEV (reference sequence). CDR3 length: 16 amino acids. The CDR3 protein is CASSGATGWSGSEQFF. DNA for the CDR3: TGTGCCAGCAGTGGGGCGACAGGGTGGAGCGGCAGTGAGCAGTTCTTC.

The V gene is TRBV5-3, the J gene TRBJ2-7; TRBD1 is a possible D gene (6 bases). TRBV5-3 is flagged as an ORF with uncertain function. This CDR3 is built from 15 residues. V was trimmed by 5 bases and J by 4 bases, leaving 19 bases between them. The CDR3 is CARRSRTAQEYEQYF. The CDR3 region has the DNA TGTGCCAGAAGATCCCGGACAGCTCAGGAATACGAGCAGTACTTC.

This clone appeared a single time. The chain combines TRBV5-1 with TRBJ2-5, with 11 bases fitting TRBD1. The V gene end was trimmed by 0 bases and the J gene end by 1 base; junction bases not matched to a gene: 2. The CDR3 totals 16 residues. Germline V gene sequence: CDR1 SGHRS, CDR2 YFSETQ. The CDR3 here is CASSLGDRGIQETQYF. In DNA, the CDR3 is TGCGCCAGCAGCTTGGGGGACAGGGGGATCCAAGAGACCCAGTACTTC.

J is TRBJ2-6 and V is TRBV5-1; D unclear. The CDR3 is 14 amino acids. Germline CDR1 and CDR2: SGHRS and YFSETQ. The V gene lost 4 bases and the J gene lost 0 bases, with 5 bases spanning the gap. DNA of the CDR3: TGCGCCAGCAGCACTAACTCTGGGGCCAACGTCCTGACTTTC. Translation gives CASSTNSGANVLTF.

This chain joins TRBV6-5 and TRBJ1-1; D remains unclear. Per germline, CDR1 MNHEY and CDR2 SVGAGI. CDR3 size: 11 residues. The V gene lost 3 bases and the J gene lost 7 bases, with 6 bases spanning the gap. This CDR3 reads CASSYQSEAFF. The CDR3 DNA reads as TGTGCCAGCAGTTATCAGAGTGAAGCTTTCTTT.

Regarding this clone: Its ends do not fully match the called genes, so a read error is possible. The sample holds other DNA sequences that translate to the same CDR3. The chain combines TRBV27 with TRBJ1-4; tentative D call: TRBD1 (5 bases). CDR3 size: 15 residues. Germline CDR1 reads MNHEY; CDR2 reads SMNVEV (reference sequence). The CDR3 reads CASRPTATTNEKLFF. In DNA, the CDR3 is TGTGCCAGCAGGCCGACAGCCACAACCAATGAAAAACTGTTTTTT.